The 13 T cell receptor beta chains presented below share a single source sample, sequenced in a study of blood T cell repertoires in COVID-19. The repertoire was sequenced with immunoSEQ multiplex PCR; TCRdb's copy has only in-frame clones and lacks some. The sample contains around 130,000 clones, around 80% of which appear only once. The sequenced sample was PBMCs or T cells enriched from blood (not recorded which). The receptors here all came from a man in his forties or fifties with acute COVID-19.

V usage is TRBV5-1 and J usage is TRBJ1-4; 10 bases match TRBD1. This CDR3 has 15 residues. CDR1 is SGHRS, CDR2 YFSETQ, per germline. J lost 9 bases, V lost 0 bases, and 5 bases had no gene match. CDR3 protein: CASSLGQGAAKKLFF. Written as DNA, the CDR3 is TGCGCCAGCAGCTTGGGACAGGGGGCGGCTAAAAAACTGTTTTTT. The full variable domain, with the rest looked up from reference TRBV5-1 and TRBJ1-4, is KAGVTQTPRYLIKTRGQQVTLSCSPISGHRSVSWYQQTPGQGLQFLFEYFSETQRNKGNFPGRFSGRQFSNSRSEMNVSTLELGDSALYLCASSLGQGAAKKLFFGSGTQLSVL.

V is TRBV21-1 and J is TRBJ2-1; no DNA check was done on the table's D call, TRBD1. TRBV21-1 constitutes a pseudogene. CDR3 length: 11 residues. The DNA for the CDR3 is TGTGCCCTCCAGATCTGCAATGAGCAGTTCTTC. Protein: CALQICNEQFF.

The rearrangement joins TRBV28 to TRBJ1-5, with D unclear. The CDR3 has 11 amino acids. Germline V CDR1 and CDR2: MDHEN, SYDVKM. V was pared by 3 bases and J by 6 bases, with 3 bases between. CDR3 in DNA: TGTGCCAGCAGTTTGAGTCAGCCCCAGCATTTT. Translating gives CASSLSQPQHF.

The rearrangement links TRBV29-1 to TRBJ2-3; no reliable D call. The germline V and J ends were trimmed by 2 bases and 5 bases, with 11 bases remaining between them. From germline, CDR1 is SQVTM and CDR2 ANQGSEA. There are 13 residues in the CDR3. CDR3 in amino acids: CSVETSAEDTQYF. CDR3 nucleotide sequence: TGCAGCGTTGAAACCAGCGCTGAAGATACGCAGTATTTT.

This sequence joins TRBV27 and TRBJ1-2; 9 bases are a match to TRBD1. CDR1 and CDR2 (germline): MNHEY, SMNVEV (reference sequence). The trim removed 7 bases at V and 2 bases at J, leaving 5 bases unmatched. This CDR3 contains 14 residues. CDR3 DNA: TGTGCCAGCATGCGGGGGACAGGGAACTATGGCTACACCTTC. This codes for CASMRGTGNYGYTF.

This clone was seen just once. The rearrangement uses TRBV3-1 (or the pseudogene TRBV3-2) and TRBJ1-2; D is possibly TRBD1 (6 bases). This CDR3 is 14 amino acids long. Germline V gene lookup returns CDR1 LGHDT and CDR2 YNNKEL (reference sequence). The V and J ends lost 3 bases and 2 bases respectively, with 10 bases between them. The CDR3 loop is CASSHITGNYGYTF. CDR3 coding DNA: TGTGCCAGCAGCCATATAACAGGGAACTATGGCTACACCTTC.

The chain uses TRBV5-1 and TRBJ1-1; maybe TRBD1 (6 bases). From germline, CDR1 is SGHRS and CDR2 YFSETQ. V was pared by 4 bases and J by 0 bases, with 10 bases between. There are 14 residues in the CDR3. The CDR3 nucleotides read TGCGCCAGCAGCACGGGACACTTGAACACTGAAGCTTTCTTT. Its protein is CASSTGHLNTEAFF.

The V gene is TRBV19, the J gene TRBJ2-3; weak D call: TRBD2 (6 bases). V lost 0 bases and J lost 2, with 12 bases in between. Germline CDR1 LNHDA, CDR2 SQIVND (reference sequence). The CDR3 has 16 residues. In DNA form, the CDR3 reads TGTGCCAGTAGTATAGAGGGGCGGGGACCCACAGATACGCAGTATTTT. This translates into CASSIEGRGPTDTQYF.

This clone occurred a few times. The CDR3 DNA sequence: TGTGCCTGCGAAGGTTTCGGAGGCAATCAGCCCCAGCATTTT. This gives the protein CACEGFGGNQPQHF. The gene calls are TRBV30 and TRBJ1-5; D gene uncertain. V shed 6 bases and J shed 2 bases, with 14 bases lying between them. CDR3 length equals 14 residues. CDR1 and CDR2 (germline): GTSNPN, SVGIG (reference sequence).

The CDR3 DNA reads as TGTGCCAGCAGCACGGGACTAGCAGGCACCGGGGAGCTGTTTTTT. It translates to CASSTGLAGTGELFF. The rearrangement uses TRBV7-3 and TRBJ2-2; 9 bases line up with TRBD2. Trimming removed 5 bases from V and 4 bases from J; junction bases left unmatched: 5. This CDR3 contains 15 residues. CDR1 and CDR2 from the germline V gene are SGHTA and FQGTGA.

J is TRBJ1-6 and V is TRBV2, with 7 bases lining up with TRBD1. Looked up from germline, CDR1 is SNHLY and CDR2 is FYNNEI. Trimming cost V 8 bases and J 10 bases; bases outside gene matches: 8. This CDR3 contains 13 residues. This CDR3 reads CASEGAHWSPLHF. The CDR3 DNA follows: TGTGCCAGCGAGGGGGCGCACTGGTCACCCCTCCACTTT.

Here the CDR3 reads CATSDSRVAETQYF. The CDR3 DNA follows: TGTGCCACCAGTGACTCCAGGGTCGCAGAGACCCAGTACTTC. This rearrangement joins TRBV24-1 to TRBJ2-5; D perhaps matches TRBD1 (5 bases). The V end was cut by 4 bases, the J end by 4 bases, with 12 bases between. This CDR3 spans 14 amino acids. CDR1 KGHDR and CDR2 SFDVKD come from the germline V gene.

This rearrangement joins TRBV7-9 to TRBJ2-5; TRBD2 aligns across 13 bases. J was trimmed by 5 bases and V by 8 bases; bases with no gene match: 11. The CDR3 loop spans 16 amino acids. Germline V gene lookup returns CDR1 SEHNR and CDR2 FQNEAQ (reference sequence). The CDR3: CASGRLAGGRRETQYF. The CDR3 nucleotides read TGTGCCAGCGGTCGACTAGCGGGAGGACGGCGGGAGACCCAGTACTTC.